The present T cell receptor (beta chain) was sequenced within a study of shared clonotypes between healthy human individuals. Whole-study results and caveats: About 5% of naive CD4 clonotypes were shared across a few donors. Against clonotypes common to all four donors, non-shared ones had lower generation probabilities. As a rule, naive subsets had a larger estimated richness than memory subsets.

The trim removed 4 bases at V and 4 bases at J, leaving 5 bases unmatched. CDR1 SGHRS and CDR2 YFSETQ come from the germline V gene. The CDR3 length is 14 residues. To note about this clone: Its antigen is not identified.

Source study methods: With immunoSEQ giving junction-only sequences and no quality scores, filtering differed. This table comes from immunoSEQ multiplex PCR, and its TCRdb copy is limited to in-frame clones, with some not included. V and J calls and clone size are as listed in that table; D and trimming were resolved from the DNA. The sample lists some 2,500,000 clones; 85% to 95% were seen once. The receptor was isolated from a man aged 18 to 29 in good health. Some clones in this sample may be carry-over from other donors' samples. Sample: naive CD4+ T cells from PBMCs. Subset denoted: CD45RA+ positively selected. The chain is built from TRBV5-1 and TRBJ2-5, with TRBD1 identical over 9 bases. CDR3 protein: CASSGGGQGETQYF. The CDR3 DNA is TGCGCCAGCAGCGGAGGGGGACAGGGAGAGACCCAGTACTTC.